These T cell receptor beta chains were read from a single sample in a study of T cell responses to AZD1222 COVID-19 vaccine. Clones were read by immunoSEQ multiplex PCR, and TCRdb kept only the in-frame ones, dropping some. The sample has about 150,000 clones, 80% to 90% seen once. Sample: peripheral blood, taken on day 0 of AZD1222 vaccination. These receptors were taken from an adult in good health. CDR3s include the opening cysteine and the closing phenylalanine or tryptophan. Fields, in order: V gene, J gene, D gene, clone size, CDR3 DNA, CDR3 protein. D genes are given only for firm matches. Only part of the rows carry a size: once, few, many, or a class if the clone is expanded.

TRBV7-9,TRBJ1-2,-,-,TGTGCCAGCAGCTTTGCAGGGGCCAATAACTATGGCTACACCTTC,CASSFAGANNYGYTF
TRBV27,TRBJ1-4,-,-,TGTGCCAGCAGTTCACAGACAGGAGGGGATGAAAAACTGTTTTTT,CASSSQTGGDEKLFF
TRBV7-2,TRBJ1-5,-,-,TGTGCCAGCAGCTTAGAGTGGTCAGGGGATCAGCCCCAGCATTTT,CASSLEWSGDQPQHF
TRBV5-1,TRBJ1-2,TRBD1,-,TGCGCCAGCAGCTTGGCTGACAGGGCCTCTAACTATGGCTACACCTTC,CASSLADRASNYGYTF
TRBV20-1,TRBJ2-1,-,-,TGCAGTGCTAGTAAGCGGGATGAGCAGTTCTTC,CSASKRDEQFF
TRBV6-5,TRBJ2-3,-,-,TGTGCCAGCAGACCCTCTCCCGGGGGCACAGATACGCAGTATTTT,CASRPSPGGTDTQYF
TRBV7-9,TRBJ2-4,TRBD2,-,TGTGCCAGCAGCTTTCAGGGCCCCGTGGCGGGAGGGGGAAACATTCAGTACTTC,CASSFQGPVAGGGNIQYF
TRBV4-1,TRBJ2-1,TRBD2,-,TGCGCCAGCAGCCACGAAACCGGGACTAGCGGCTTCAGGGAGCAGTTCTTC,CASSHETGTSGFREQFF
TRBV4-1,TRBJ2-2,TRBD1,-,TGCGCCAGCAGCCCGACCGGGACAGAAAACACCGGGGAGCTGTTTTTT,CASSPTGTENTGELFF
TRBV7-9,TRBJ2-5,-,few,TGTGCCAGCAGCTTAAACGTGGGGGGAGAGACCCAGTACTTC,CASSLNVGGETQYF
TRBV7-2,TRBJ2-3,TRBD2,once,TGTGCCAGCAGCTTAACGGCGGGGGGTGTCACAGATACGCAGTATTTT,CASSLTAGGVTDTQYF
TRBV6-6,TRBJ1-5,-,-,TGTGCCAGCACTTATAGCAATCAGCCCCAGCATTTT,CASTYSNQPQHF
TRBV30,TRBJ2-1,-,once,TGTGCCTGGAGTGTGGTCAGGATTGAGCAGTTCTTC,CAWSVVRIEQFF
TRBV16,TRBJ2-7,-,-,TGTGCCAGCAGCCGTGGCGTAGGGCTCTCCTACGAGCAGTACTTC,CASSRGVGLSYEQYF
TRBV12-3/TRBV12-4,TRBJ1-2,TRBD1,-,TGTGCCAGCACCAGAACAGGGGACTATGGCTACACCTTC,CASTRTGDYGYTF
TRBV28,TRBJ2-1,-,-,TGTGCCAGCAGCCGCCGATCGGCCGTACACAATGAGCAGTTCTTC,CASSRRSAVHNEQFF
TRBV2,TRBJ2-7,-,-,TGTGCCAGCCTAGCCGCCTACGAGCAGTACTTC,CASLAAYEQYF
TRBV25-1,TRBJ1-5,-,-,TGTGCCAGCAGTGACGGGGAGCAGCCCCAGCATTTT,CASSDGEQPQHF
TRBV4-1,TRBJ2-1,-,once,TGCGCCAGCAGCCTCAATCCCGACCAGACCGGGGATGAGCAGTTCTTC,CASSLNPDQTGDEQFF
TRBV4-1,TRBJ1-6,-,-,TGCGCCAGCAGCCAACCCCCGTGGGGGGTTGGATCACCCCTCCACTTT,CASSQPPWGVGSPLHF
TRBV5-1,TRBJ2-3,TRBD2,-,TGCGCCAGCAGCTCGGGACTAGCGGGAGGAAATGGGGCAGATACGCAGTATTTT,CASSSGLAGGNGADTQYF
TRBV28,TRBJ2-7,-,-,TGTGCCAGCAGTTTTGGCCTCTCCTACGAGCAGTACTTC,CASSFGLSYEQYF